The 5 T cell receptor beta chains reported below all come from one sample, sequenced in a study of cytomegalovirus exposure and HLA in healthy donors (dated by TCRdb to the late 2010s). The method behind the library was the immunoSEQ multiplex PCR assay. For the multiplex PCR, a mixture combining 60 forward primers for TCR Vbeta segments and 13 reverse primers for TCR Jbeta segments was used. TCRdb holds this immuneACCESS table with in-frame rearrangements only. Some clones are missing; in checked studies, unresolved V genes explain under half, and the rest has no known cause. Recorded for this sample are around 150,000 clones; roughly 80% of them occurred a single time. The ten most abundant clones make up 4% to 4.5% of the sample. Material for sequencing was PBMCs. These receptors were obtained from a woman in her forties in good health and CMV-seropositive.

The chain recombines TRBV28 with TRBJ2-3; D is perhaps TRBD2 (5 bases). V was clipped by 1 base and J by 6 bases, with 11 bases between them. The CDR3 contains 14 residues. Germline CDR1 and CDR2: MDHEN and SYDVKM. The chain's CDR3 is CASSLLGREDTQYF. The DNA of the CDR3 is TGTGCCAGCAGTTTATTAGGAAGGGAGGATACGCAGTATTTT.

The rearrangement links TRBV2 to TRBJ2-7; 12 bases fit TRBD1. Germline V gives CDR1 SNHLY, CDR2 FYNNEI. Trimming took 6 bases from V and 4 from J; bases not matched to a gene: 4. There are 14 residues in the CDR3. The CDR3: CASRRDRGPYEQYF. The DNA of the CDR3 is TGTGCCAGCAGGAGGGACAGGGGGCCGTACGAGCAGTACTTC.

The CDR3 coding sequence is TGTGCCAGCAGCGTAACCCCCCTAGCGGGGCTAACCTACGAGCAGTACTTC. It is translated as CASSVTPLAGLTYEQYF. The V call is TRBV9, the J call TRBJ2-7; 9 nucleotides match TRBD2. The trim removed 1 base at V and 2 bases at J, leaving 10 bases unmatched. The CDR3 is made up of 17 amino acids. The germline V gene has CDR1 SGDLS and CDR2 YYNGEE.

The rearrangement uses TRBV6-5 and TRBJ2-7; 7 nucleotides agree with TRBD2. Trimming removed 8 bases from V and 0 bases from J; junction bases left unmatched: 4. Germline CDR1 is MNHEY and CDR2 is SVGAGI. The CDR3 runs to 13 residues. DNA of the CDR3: TGTGCCAGCGGGAGGGCCCACTCCTACGAGCAGTACTTC. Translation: CASGRAHSYEQYF.

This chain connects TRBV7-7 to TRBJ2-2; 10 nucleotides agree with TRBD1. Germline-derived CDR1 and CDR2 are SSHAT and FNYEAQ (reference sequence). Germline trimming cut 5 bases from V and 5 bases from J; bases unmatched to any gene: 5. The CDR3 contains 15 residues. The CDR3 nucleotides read TGTGCCAGCAGCCATCGGACAGGGGGAACCGGGGAGCTGTTTTTT. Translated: CASSHRTGGTGELFF.